These 22 T cell receptor beta chains were sequenced from one sample in a study of breast tumors, draining lymph nodes, adjacent tissues. One entry per CDR3 protein results from TCRdb running MiXCR on the multiplex PCR reads. The sample has 190,000 or so distinct CDR3 sequences, around a third seen once. Axillary draining lymph nodes of breast cancer patients supplied the node samples. Material: axillary lymph node tissue. All receptors come from a female donor with breast cancer. Some clones in this sample may be carry-over from other donors' samples.

This clonotype was counted many times. This chain uses TRBV4-3 with TRBJ2-7; TRBD2 matches 11 bases. Germline V lookup: CDR1 LGHNA, CDR2 YSLEER. The CDR3 is 15 residues long. J was trimmed by 4 bases and V by 4 bases; bases with no gene match: 6. CDR3 residues: CASSRTLAGGYEQYF. The CDR3 DNA reads as TGCGCCAGCAGCCGGACTCTAGCGGGAGGTTACGAGCAGTACTTC.

The genes are TRBV15 and TRBJ1-4; the D gene is possibly TRBD1 (6 bases). V gave up 5 bases and J gave up 3 bases, with 19 bases separating them. Germline CDR1 is LNHNV and CDR2 is YYDKDF (reference sequence). This CDR3 comprises 17 residues. The CDR3 nucleotides read TGTGCCACCAGCCAGGCGGCCCAAGGGGGATCTAATGAAAAACTGTTTTTT. It encodes CATSQAAQGGSNEKLFF.

This clonotype has a count of ten or more. Here the CDR3 DNA reads TGTGCCAGCAGCCCGGACAGTTCCCGGGGCGAGACCCAGTACTTC. It codes for CASSPDSSRGETQYF. The rearrangement joins TRBV5-4 to TRBJ2-5; tentative D call: TRBD1 (6 bases). Germline CDR1 and CDR2: SGHNT and YYREEE (reference sequence). CDR3 length: 15 amino acids. Trimming shortened V by 4 bases and J by 5 bases, and 18 bases separated the two germline ends.

A word on this clonotype: The CDR3 ends on some other residue instead of the conserved phenylalanine or tryptophan, so this is likely a read error. The chain has TRBV6-6 and TRBJ1-3; D perhaps matches TRBD1 (6 bases). Germline V gene sequence: CDR1 MNHNY, CDR2 SVGAGI (reference sequence). The CDR3 covers 17 residues. CDR3: CASSLFGQPGPGNIIYL. The CDR3 DNA sequence: TGTGCCAGCAGCCTCTTCGGACAGCCAGGCCCTGGAAACATCATATATCTT.

In its sample, this clonotype was seen many times. The rearrangement uses TRBV10-2 and TRBJ2-1, with TRBD2 matching 10 bases. Trimming took 9 bases from V and 5 from J; bases not matched to a gene: 4. In germline, CDR1 is WSHSY, CDR2 SAAADI. There are 13 residues in the CDR3. The CDR3 bases are TGCGCCAGTCGACTAGCGGGCGACAATGAGCAGTTCTTC. This translates into CASRLAGDNEQFF.

Comment on this clonotype: The junction departs from the called germline gene at one end, perhaps through a read error. The chain employs TRBV6-5 and TRBJ1-5, with D maybe TRBD1 (6 bases). The CDR3 runs 13 residues. Per germline, CDR1 MNHEY and CDR2 SVGAGI. CDR3 sequence: CASSPRGHQPQRF. The CDR3 DNA reads as TGTGCCAGCAGCCCCCGGGGGCATCAGCCCCAGCGTTTT.

This clonotype was recorded at least ten times. The V call is TRBV4-1, the J call TRBJ2-3; possibly TRBD2 for D (5 bases). In germline, CDR1 is MGHRA, CDR2 YSYEKL. The CDR3 runs 15 residues. Deletions cut 6 bases from V and 2 bases from J, with 15 bases between. The CDR3 nucleotides are TGCGCCAGCAGAGGGAGCATCCGACTCACAGATACGCAGTATTTT. Translation gives CASRGSIRLTDTQYF.

This clonotype was observed at least ten times. This chain links TRBV11-2 with TRBJ1-5; D unresolved. Germline V gene data show CDR1 as SGHAT and CDR2 as FQNNGV. The CDR3 spans 14 residues. The V end was cut by 4 bases, the J end by 4 bases, with 11 bases between. The DNA of the CDR3 is TGTGCCAGCAGCTCCGGACGGATTAATCAGCCCCAGCATTTT. Protein sequence: CASSSGRINQPQHF.

This clonotype was detected many times. The chain carries TRBV19 and TRBJ1-4, with a tentative D call TRBD1 (5 bases). Trimming shortened V by 8 bases and J by 3 bases, and 16 bases separated the two germline ends. Germline V gene data show CDR1 as LNHDA and CDR2 as SQIVND (reference sequence). The CDR3 is 15 amino acids. The CDR3 spells CASWGRAKANEKLFF. CDR3 bases: TGTGCCAGTTGGGGCAGAGCGAAAGCTAATGAAAAACTGTTTTTT.

Many counts were recorded for this clonotype. The chain carries TRBV24-1 and TRBJ1-4, with D perhaps matching TRBD1 (5 bases). V was shortened by 4 bases and J by 4 bases, with 12 bases between the two germline ends. Germline V lookup: CDR1 KGHDR, CDR2 SFDVKD. There are 15 residues in the CDR3. The CDR3 sequence: CATSESTDYNEKLFF. The CDR3 DNA follows: TGTGCCACCAGTGAATCGACAGACTATAATGAAAAACTGTTTTTT.

This clonotype was detected many times. The chain recombines TRBV24-1 with TRBJ2-1; TRBD1 agrees at 7 bases. From germline, CDR1 is KGHDR and CDR2 SFDVKD. V lost 7 bases and J lost 0; bases outside the gene matches: 8. This CDR3 is built from 16 residues. This CDR3 is CATRESGQNSYNEQFF. The CDR3 coding sequence is TGTGCCACCAGGGAGTCGGGACAGAACTCCTACAATGAGCAGTTCTTC.

This clonotype was counted ten times or more. The chain uses TRBV5-1 and TRBJ2-7; D is unclear. The CDR3 sequence is 15 residues long. The V and J ends lost 0 bases and 0 bases respectively, with 10 bases between them. The germline V gene encodes CDR1 SGHRS and CDR2 YFSETQ. The CDR3 reads CASSLAPSYSYEQYF. In DNA, the CDR3 is TGCGCCAGCAGCTTGGCCCCGTCGTACTCCTACGAGCAGTACTTC.

The sample holds a few counts of this clonotype. A much larger clone differs by one base, so this may be a read error. The chain has TRBV5-6 and TRBJ2-1; perhaps TRBD2 as D (6 bases). The CDR3 is 15 amino acids. V was shortened by 4 bases and J by 2 bases, with 13 bases between the two germline ends. Germline lookup yields CDR1 SGHDT and CDR2 YYEEEE. The CDR3 loop is CASSPGLTTYNEQFF. CDR3 DNA sequence: TGTGCCAGCAGCCCGGGACTGACCACCTACAATGAGCAGTTCTTC.

This clonotype was picked up many times. V usage is TRBV7-2 and J usage is TRBJ1-2, with TRBD1 as a possible D gene (6 bases). Germline CDR1 reads SGHTA; CDR2 reads FQGNSA. V dropped 5 bases and J dropped 0 bases, with 13 bases sitting between them. CDR3 length: 15 residues. CDR3 bases: TGTGCCAGCAGCCTGAGGGAGGGGGCTAACTATGGCTACACCTTC. This gives the protein CASSLREGANYGYTF. The whole variable domain, filled in from reference TRBV7-2 and TRBJ1-2, reads GAGVSQSPSNKVTEKGKDVELRCDPISGHTALYWYRQSLGQGLEFLIYFQGNSAPDKSGLPSDRFSAERTGGSVSTLTIQRTQQEDSAVYLCASSLREGANYGYTFGSGTRLTVV.

V gene TRBV18 combines with J gene TRBJ1-4, with 7 positions matching TRBD1. Germline trimming cut 4 bases from V and 5 bases from J; bases unmatched to any gene: 10. The length of the CDR3 is 16 residues. The germline gives CDR1 KGHSH, CDR2 LQKENI. The CDR3 region is CASSQTGIGRNEKLFF. CDR3 coding DNA: TGTGCCAGCTCACAGACAGGGATAGGTCGGAATGAAAAACTGTTTTTT.

The chain couples TRBV6-2 or TRBV6-3 to TRBJ2-2; the D is unclear. This CDR3 is 13 amino acids long. Looked up from germline, CDR1 is MNHEY and CDR2 is SVGEGT. Between the trimmed V and J ends, which lost 5 bases and 5 bases, there was a span of 9 bases. The CDR3 spells CASSQQKTGELFF. For the CDR3, the DNA is TGTGCCAGCAGTCAACAGAAGACCGGGGAGCTGTTTTTT.

This clonotype was detected many times. The chain uses TRBV29-1 and TRBJ2-1; maybe TRBD1 (6 bases). Germline CDR1 SQVTM, CDR2 ANQGSEA. Between the trimmed V and J ends, which lost 6 bases and 0 bases, there was a span of 9 bases. This CDR3 is 13 amino acids long. In DNA form, the CDR3 reads TGCAGCGTCCGACAGGCCTCCTACAATGAGCAGTTCTTC. Translating it yields CSVRQASYNEQFF.

This clonotype was counted at least ten times. The chain links TRBV6-2 or TRBV6-3 to TRBJ2-5, with a weak D call TRBD2 (6 bases). Per germline, CDR1 MNHEY and CDR2 SVGEGT. CDR3 length: 15 amino acids. V was cut by 5 bases and J by 4 bases, with 17 bases left in between. The CDR3 is CASSLGTGARETQYF. The CDR3, as DNA: TGTGCCAGCAGTCTCGGGACGGGAGCGCGAGAGACCCAGTACTTC.

As concerns this clonotype: A much larger clonotype is one base distant, so this may be a read error. The J gene is TRBJ1-3, the V gene TRBV28; no clear D. The CDR3 loop spans 15 amino acids. Per the germline V gene, CDR1 is MDHEN and CDR2 is SYDVKM. CDR3 region: CASSAGGGSGSTIYF. The CDR3 DNA follows: TGTGCCAGCAGTGCTGGTGGAGGCTCTGGAAGCACCATATATTTT.

A note on this clonotype: With a much larger clone just one base away, this may be a read error. The chain has TRBV30 and TRBJ1-5; D not certain. The CDR3 loop spans 13 amino acids. The germline V gene has CDR1 GTSNPN and CDR2 SVGIG (reference sequence). In DNA, the CDR3 is TGTGCCATGGGGTGGAGTAGCAGTCAGCCCCAGCATTTT. Translating it yields CAMGWSSSQPQHF.

This clonotype was counted only a few times. This may come from a read error, since a much larger clone is one base off. This chain connects TRBV6-6 to TRBJ2-7, with D hard to call. The V gene lost 5 bases and the J gene lost 3 bases, with 20 bases spanning the gap. This CDR3 is 16 amino acids long. The germline V gene encodes CDR1 MNHNY and CDR2 SVGAGI (reference sequence). CDR3 sequence: CASSHQRSGQNYEQYF. The CDR3 nucleotides are TGTGCCAGCAGTCACCAGAGGAGTGGGCAGAACTACGAGCAGTACTTC.

The sample holds many counts of this clonotype. V gene TRBV20-1 combines with J gene TRBJ2-3; maybe TRBD1 (6 bases). This CDR3 has 13 residues. Germline V gene lookup returns CDR1 DFQATT and CDR2 SNEGSKA (reference sequence). Trimming removed 5 bases at V and 2 bases at J, with 11 bases between. Written as DNA, the CDR3 is TGCAGTGCTGACAGGACAGACACAGATACGCAGTATTTT. Its translation: CSADRTDTDTQYF.